Below, 28 T cell receptor beta chains from the same sample are listed, as sequenced in a study of T cell clonotyping in hematopoietic cell transplantation (dated by TCRdb to the early 2020s). The time point label corresponds to: recipient sample about 28 days before transplant, after cytoreduction. To prepare the library, the immunoSEQ multiplex PCR assay was applied. What TCRdb holds here is the immuneACCESS table cut down to in-frame rearrangements. Part of the clones is not present; checked against another copy, under half of the missing clones reflect an unresolved V gene, and the others are unexplained. The sample has tens of thousands of clones on record, about 96% of them singletons. The ten largest clonotypes hold roughly 1.5% of the sample. Sequenced here: peripheral blood mononuclear cells, sampled before stem cell transplant. The origin of the receptors is a woman between 45 and 65 years old with acute myeloid leukemia. Some clones in this sample may be carry-over from other donors' samples.

This clone was picked up a small number of times. The chain recombines TRBV19 with TRBJ1-1, with D unclear. The germline V and J ends were trimmed by 5 bases and 4 bases, with 11 bases remaining between them. The CDR3 is 13 amino acids. Germline CDR1 and CDR2: LNHDA and SQIVND (reference sequence). The CDR3 coding sequence is TGTGCCAGTAGTCTGGCCCCTAGCACTGAAGCTTTCTTT. Encoded protein: CASSLAPSTEAFF. Complete variable domain (other parts from reference TRBV19 and TRBJ1-1): DGGITQSPKYLFRKEGQNVTLSCEQNLNHDAMYWYRQDPGQGLRLIYYSQIVNDFQKGDIAEGYSVSREKKESFPLTVTSAQKNPTAFYLCASSLAPSTEAFFGQGTRLTVV.

The chain uses TRBV19 and TRBJ2-7; D is possibly TRBD2 (5 bases). The CDR3 runs 14 residues. V dropped 4 bases and J dropped 6 bases, with 16 bases sitting between them. Germline CDR1 reads LNHDA; CDR2 reads SQIVND (reference sequence). CDR3 amino acids: CASSTPGNLLEQYF. CDR3 in DNA: TGTGCCAGTAGTACCCCGGGGAACTTACTCGAGCAGTACTTC.

The rearrangement links TRBV18 to TRBJ1-2; D perhaps matches TRBD1 (5 bases). The germline V gene has CDR1 KGHSH and CDR2 LQKENI. The CDR3 sequence is 14 residues long. V lost 2 bases and J 5 bases, leaving 12 bases between the germline ends. The CDR3 sequence is CASSPSAGGYGYTF. In DNA, the CDR3 is TGTGCCAGCTCACCAAGTGCGGGGGGTTATGGCTACACCTTC.

The genes are TRBV30 and TRBJ1-6, with TRBD1 matching 12 bases. The CDR3 is 14 amino acids. The J segment lost 9 bases and the V segment lost 3 bases, leaving 3 bases of the junction unmatched. Germline V gives CDR1 GTSNPN, CDR2 SVGIG (reference sequence). This CDR3 is CAWRGQGARSPLHF. The CDR3 DNA reads as TGTGCCTGGAGGGGACAGGGGGCTCGTTCACCCCTCCACTTT.

This clone was seen more than once but under ten times. The rearrangement uses TRBV6-5 and TRBJ1-1, with a tentative D call TRBD1 (5 bases). The CDR3 is 13 amino acids. In germline, CDR1 is MNHEY, CDR2 SVGAGI. With 5 bases removed from V and 4 bases from J, the gap between germline ends came to 11 bases. The CDR3 DNA follows: TGTGCCAGCAGTAAAACAGGTCTCACTGAAGCTTTCTTT. Its protein product is CASSKTGLTEAFF.

V and J are TRBV5-4 and TRBJ2-3; D is unclear. With 2 bases removed from V and 2 bases from J, the gap between germline ends came to 9 bases. Germline CDR1 reads SGHNT; CDR2 reads YYREEE (reference sequence). The CDR3 has 14 residues. CDR3 nucleotides: TGTGCCAGCAGCTTTAGCCAGGTCACAGATACGCAGTATTTT. This translates into CASSFSQVTDTQYF.

On this clone itself: The junction differs from germline at one of its ends, possibly a read error. V gene TRBV2 combines with J gene TRBJ1-2; no firm D call. Germline V lookup: CDR1 SNHLY, CDR2 FYNNEI. CDR3 length: 17 residues. The CDR3 is CASSEKGRRANVWEVGF. The CDR3, as DNA: TGTGCCAGCAGTGAAAAGGGCCGGCGGGCAAATGTTTGGGAAGTAGGCTTC.

The rearrangement uses TRBV6-6 and TRBJ2-7, with D perhaps TRBD1 (6 bases). Trimming took 2 bases from V and 4 from J, leaving 15 bases between them. This CDR3 has 15 amino acids. Germline V gene data show CDR1 as MNHNY and CDR2 as SVGAGI (reference sequence). The DNA of the CDR3 is TGTGCCAGCAGTTACCCCGGGACACCGGGGTACGAGCAGTACTTC. This codes for CASSYPGTPGYEQYF.

This clone was observed a single time. This chain links TRBV5-1 with TRBJ1-3; D uncertain. Germline V CDR1 and CDR2: SGHRS, YFSETQ. CDR3 length: 17 amino acids. With 4 bases removed from V and 0 bases from J, the gap between germline ends came to 17 bases. This CDR3 is CASSATLTSFSGNTIYF. As DNA, the CDR3 is TGCGCCAGCAGCGCTACTCTGACATCCTTCTCTGGAAACACCATATATTTT.

The chain joins TRBV10-3 to TRBJ2-7, with TRBD1 matching over 11 bases. Germline V CDR1 and CDR2: ENHRY, SYGVKD. V shed 6 bases, J shed 0 bases, and the junction held 10 bases outside the gene matches. The CDR3 length is 17 residues. CDR3 region: CAIRSDGTGGASYEQYF. CDR3 bases: TGTGCCATCAGATCGGATGGGACAGGGGGGGCCTCCTACGAGCAGTACTTC.

The rearrangement joins TRBV19 to TRBJ1-1; D remains ambiguous. The germline V gene has CDR1 LNHDA and CDR2 SQIVND (reference sequence). This CDR3 region has 12 residues. The ends were cut back, 3 bases at V and 7 bases at J, with 9 bases in the middle. The CDR3 coding sequence is TGTGCCAGTAGTATCGGTTCAATTGAAGCTTTCTTT. It yields the protein CASSIGSIEAFF.

The chain uses TRBV19 and TRBJ1-5; 9 bases agree with TRBD1. J was trimmed by 7 bases and V by 6 bases; bases with no gene match: 4. The CDR3 contains 13 residues. Germline CDR1 LNHDA, CDR2 SQIVND (reference sequence). The DNA of the CDR3 is TGTGCCAGTAGCGGGACAGGGCACCAGCCCCAGCATTTT. Protein: CASSGTGHQPQHF.

This clone was found once. The chain links TRBV7-8 to TRBJ2-1, with 9 positions matching TRBD2. Germline assignment: CDR1 SGHVS and CDR2 FQNEAQ. V gave up 1 base and J gave up 4 bases; unmatched junction bases: 8. This CDR3 has 17 amino acids. The CDR3 coding sequence is TGTGCCAGCAGCTTAGGATATCGTAGCGGGGGTTACAATGAGCAGTTCTTC. This encodes CASSLGYRSGGYNEQFF.

The chain uses TRBV27 and TRBJ1-2; weak D call: TRBD1 (5 bases). Per germline, CDR1 MNHEY and CDR2 SMNVEV (reference sequence). V was cut by 6 bases and J by 4 bases, with 12 bases left in between. The CDR3 runs 13 residues. The CDR3 DNA reads as TGTGCCAGCAGGGCTCTGGGGACCTATGGCTACACCTTC. Encoded protein: CASRALGTYGYTF.

This clone appeared once. The chain joins TRBV30 to TRBJ2-3, with 9 bases that match TRBD2. CDR1 GTSNPN and CDR2 SVGIG come from the germline V gene (reference sequence). CDR3 length equals 17 residues. V dropped 4 bases and J dropped 0; count of bases not matched to a gene: 11. CDR3 in amino acids: CAWIRGGAGTSTDTQYF. The CDR3 region has the DNA TGTGCCTGGATCCGCGGGGGGGCCGGAACTAGCACAGATACGCAGTATTTT.

The J gene is TRBJ1-5, the V gene TRBV6-1; 8 bases are shared with TRBD1. The germline V gene encodes CDR1 MNHNS and CDR2 SASEGT. Losses at the gene ends were 7 bases for V and 6 bases for J; bases not matched to a gene: 2. The CDR3 is made up of 12 amino acids. The CDR3 nucleotides are TGTGCCAGCAAGACAGGGGCTCAGCCCCAGCATTTT. This translates into CASKTGAQPQHF.

In its sample, this clone was seen once. V and J are TRBV7-9 and TRBJ1-6, with D unresolved. Deletions cut 1 base from V and 14 bases from J, with 15 bases between. The CDR3 runs 14 residues. The germline V gene encodes CDR1 SEHNR and CDR2 FQNEAQ (reference sequence). For the CDR3, the DNA is TGTGCCAGCAGCTTAGTGTTGGGTGGAAGCTCCCTCCACTTT. Translated, it gives CASSLVLGGSSLHF.

This clone was observed a single time. The J gene is TRBJ1-1, the V gene TRBV19; 9 nucleotides align to TRBD1. With V trimmed by 10 bases and J by 7 bases, 13 bases remained unmatched. CDR1 LNHDA and CDR2 SQIVND come from the germline V gene (reference sequence). The CDR3 sequence is 14 residues long. The DNA of the CDR3 is TGTGCCACACAATCCGGACAGGGGACAGTTGAAGCTTTCTTT. Its protein is CATQSGQGTVEAFF. Looking up the rest from reference TRBV19 and TRBJ1-1 gives the full variable domain: DGGITQSPKYLFRKEGQNVTLSCEQNLNHDAMYWYRQDPGQGLRLIYYSQIVNDFQKGDIAEGYSVSREKKESFPLTVTSAQKNPTAFYLCATQSGQGTVEAFFGQGTRLTVV.

The chain employs TRBV4-1 and TRBJ2-3; TRBD2 agrees at 7 bases. Germline CDR1 is MGHRA and CDR2 is YSYEKL. This CDR3 is built from 15 residues. After removal of 4 bases from V and 0 bases from J, the junction contained 4 bases not matched to a gene. The CDR3 coding sequence is TGCGCCAGCAGCCGACTAGCCGGTAGCACAGATACGCAGTATTTT. Amino acid sequence: CASSRLAGSTDTQYF.

The chain carries TRBV10-3 and TRBJ2-7; D unresolved. CDR1 is ENHRY and CDR2 is SYGVKD in the germline V gene. CDR3 length: 13 amino acids. The V gene lost 0 bases and the J gene lost 5 bases, with 8 bases spanning the gap. The DNA of the CDR3 is TGTGCCATCAGTGAGTCTGGGTCTAACGAGCAGTACTTC. This translates into CAISESGSNEQYF.

The chain uses TRBV27 and TRBJ1-1, with D uncertain. The CDR3 sequence is 14 residues long. Trimming shortened V by 5 bases and J by 1 base, and 11 bases separated the two germline ends. CDR1 is MNHEY and CDR2 is SMNVEV in the germline V gene (reference sequence). The CDR3 here is CASSVRSGNTEAFF. The CDR3 coding sequence is TGTGCCAGCAGTGTGAGGAGCGGGAACACTGAAGCTTTCTTT.

The V call is TRBV6-1, the J call TRBJ2-4; D is possibly TRBD2 (5 bases). Germline CDR1 is MNHNS and CDR2 is SASEGT. V was shortened by 7 bases and J by 6 bases, with 10 bases between the two germline ends. The CDR3 sequence is 12 residues long. CDR3 sequence: CASISSRNIQYF. The CDR3 DNA is TGTGCCAGCATTTCTAGCAGAAACATTCAGTACTTC.

This chain connects TRBV19 to TRBJ2-7; 8 positions match TRBD1. Germline CDR1 LNHDA, CDR2 SQIVND (reference sequence). This CDR3 spans 15 amino acids. J was trimmed by 5 bases and V by 0 bases; bases with no gene match: 6. DNA for the CDR3: TGTGCCAGTAGTATAGAGGACAGGGAATTTCACGAGCAGTACTTC. This encodes CASSIEDREFHEQYF.

The chain employs TRBV4-1 and TRBJ1-1, with D perhaps matching TRBD1 (5 bases). CDR1 MGHRA and CDR2 YSYEKL come from the germline V gene. The V end was cut by 1 base, the J end by 4 bases, with 10 bases between. The CDR3 spans 14 residues. The CDR3 bases are TGCGCCAGCAGCCAAGCTCAGGGCCCCACTGAAGCTTTCTTT. Translating gives CASSQAQGPTEAFF.

V is TRBV18 and J is TRBJ2-7, with D perhaps matching TRBD1 or TRBD2 (7 bases each). The ends were cut back, 3 bases at V and 7 bases at J, with 22 bases in the middle. Germline V gene data show CDR1 as KGHSH and CDR2 as LQKENI. The CDR3 extends over 16 amino acids. Written as DNA, the CDR3 is TGTGCCAGCTCACCGGACAGGCCGAATTCAGCGGGGGAGCAGTACTTC. Protein: CASSPDRPNSAGEQYF.

This chain uses TRBV28 with TRBJ2-7; D remains ambiguous. The V end was cut by 1 base, the J end by 4 bases, with 5 bases between. There are 12 residues in the CDR3. Germline V lookup: CDR1 MDHEN, CDR2 SYDVKM. The CDR3 is CASSLFPYEQYF. The CDR3, as DNA: TGTGCCAGCAGTTTATTTCCATACGAGCAGTACTTC.

The chain carries TRBV9 and TRBJ2-3; D remains ambiguous. The V gene lost 0 bases and the J gene lost 5 bases, with 10 bases spanning the gap. CDR1 is SGDLS and CDR2 is YYNGEE in the germline V gene. The CDR3 is 14 amino acids. In nucleotides, the CDR3 is TGTGCCAGCAGCGTAGCCCCCGATCGAGATACGCAGTATTTT. Translating it yields CASSVAPDRDTQYF.

This chain links TRBV10-1 with TRBJ1-5; D is undetermined. CDR1 WNHNN and CDR2 SYGVQD come from the germline V gene (reference sequence). Trimming removed 2 bases from V and 0 bases from J, with 5 bases in between. The CDR3 runs 14 residues. CDR3 bases: TGCGCCAGCAGTGAGGGAGATAGCAATCAGCCCCAGCATTTT. Protein: CASSEGDSNQPQHF.